Listed below are T cell receptor beta chains from one sample, sequenced in a study of blood T cell repertoires in COVID-19. Profiling relied on immunoSEQ multiplex PCR, and the TCRdb table lists in-frame clones only, not all of them. The data hold approximately 57,000 clones, with 85% to 90% observed a single time. Specimen: peripheral blood. These TCRs come from a middle-aged man with acute or convalescent COVID-19. CDR3s include the opening cysteine and the closing phenylalanine or tryptophan. The order of the fields is CDR3 DNA, CDR3 protein, J gene, clone size, D gene, V gene. D genes are given only for firm matches. Only part of the rows carry a size: once, few, many, or a class if the clone is expanded.

CDR3 DNA: TGTGCCAGCAGGGACGGGGGGTACGAGCAGTACTTC
CDR3 protein: CASRDGGYEQYF
J gene: TRBJ2-7
clone size: .
D gene: TRBD2
V gene: TRBV2

CDR3 DNA: TGTGCCAGCAGCACGAGGACAGGGGGCTTTGGCTACACCTTC
CDR3 protein: CASSTRTGGFGYTF
J gene: TRBJ1-2
clone size: few
D gene: TRBD1
V gene: TRBV11-2

CDR3 DNA: TGTGCCAGCAGTGATTGGACAGGCTGGCAAGAGACCCAGTACTTC
CDR3 protein: CASSDWTGWQETQYF
J gene: TRBJ2-5
clone size: .
D gene: TRBD1
V gene: TRBV6-1

CDR3 DNA: TGTGCCAGCAGTCCCGGGGGGGGTAACTATGGCTACACCTTC
CDR3 protein: CASSPGGGNYGYTF
J gene: TRBJ1-2
clone size: .
D gene: .
V gene: TRBV28

CDR3 DNA: TGCGCCAGCAGAAGGACAGGGGACACCGGGGAGCTGTTTTTT
CDR3 protein: CASRRTGDTGELFF
J gene: TRBJ2-2
clone size: .
D gene: TRBD1
V gene: TRBV10-2

CDR3 DNA: TGTGCCAGCAGTGAGACTGAAGCTTTCTTT
CDR3 protein: CASSETEAFF
J gene: TRBJ1-1
clone size: once
D gene: .
V gene: TRBV12-3/TRBV12-4

CDR3 DNA: TGTGCCTGTAGACTGGGGGGAGATGAGCAGTTCTTC
CDR3 protein: CACRLGGDEQFF
J gene: TRBJ2-1
clone size: .
D gene: .
V gene: TRBV30

CDR3 DNA: TGTGCCAGCTCACCTACGGACAGCCTGAACACTGAAGCTTTCTTT
CDR3 protein: CASSPTDSLNTEAFF
J gene: TRBJ1-1
clone size: .
D gene: .
V gene: TRBV18

CDR3 DNA: TGTGCCAGCAGCCCGGGACTAGCGGGGGGCACAGATACGCAGTATTTT
CDR3 protein: CASSPGLAGGTDTQYF
J gene: TRBJ2-3
clone size: .
D gene: TRBD2
V gene: TRBV7-6

CDR3 DNA: TGTGCCAGCAGCGTAGCGGGACTAGCGGGGAGGGCAGATACGCAGTATTTT
CDR3 protein: CASSVAGLAGRADTQYF
J gene: TRBJ2-3
clone size: .
D gene: TRBD2
V gene: TRBV9

CDR3 DNA: TGTGCCAGCAGCCCTGGCCCGGTGAGGAACATTCAGTACTTC
CDR3 protein: CASSPGPVRNIQYF
J gene: TRBJ2-4
clone size: .
D gene: .
V gene: TRBV3-1/TRBV3-2

CDR3 DNA: TGTGCCAGCAGCTCAACTAGCGGGGGTACAGATACGCAGTATTTT
CDR3 protein: CASSSTSGGTDTQYF
J gene: TRBJ2-3
clone size: .
D gene: .
V gene: TRBV21-1

CDR3 DNA: TGTGCCAGCTCACCACCCTCGAACACCGGGGAGCTGTTTTTT
CDR3 protein: CASSPPSNTGELFF
J gene: TRBJ2-2
clone size: .
D gene: .
V gene: TRBV18

CDR3 DNA: TGTGCCAGCAGCTTGACAGGGGTTAATGAAAAACTGTTTTTT
CDR3 protein: CASSLTGVNEKLFF
J gene: TRBJ1-4
clone size: .
D gene: TRBD1
V gene: TRBV7-9

CDR3 DNA: TGTGCCAGCAGCCCTAGTGATAACCTCAATCAGCCCCAGCATTTT
CDR3 protein: CASSPSDNLNQPQHF
J gene: TRBJ1-5
clone size: .
D gene: .
V gene: TRBV9

CDR3 DNA: TGTGCCAGCAGACAAAACGGGGGGACCACAGATACGCAGTATTTT
CDR3 protein: CASRQNGGTTDTQYF
J gene: TRBJ2-3
clone size: .
D gene: TRBD2
V gene: TRBV28

CDR3 DNA: TGCGCCAGCAATTTGGGGCGGGGTAGAGGAGAGACCCAGTACTTC
CDR3 protein: CASNLGRGRGETQYF
J gene: TRBJ2-5
clone size: .
D gene: .
V gene: TRBV4-1

CDR3 DNA: TGCGCCAGCAGCCGGACAGGGACGGGACCCAATGAGCAGTTCTTC
CDR3 protein: CASSRTGTGPNEQFF
J gene: TRBJ2-1
clone size: .
D gene: TRBD1
V gene: TRBV5-1

CDR3 DNA: TGTGCCAGCAGCGCAGGGGGATTGGGCACCGGGGAGCTGTTTTTT
CDR3 protein: CASSAGGLGTGELFF
J gene: TRBJ2-2
clone size: few
D gene: TRBD1
V gene: TRBV2

CDR3 DNA: TGTGCCACCAGCCGACAGGGTTATGGCTACACCTTC
CDR3 protein: CATSRQGYGYTF
J gene: TRBJ1-2
clone size: .
D gene: TRBD1
V gene: TRBV15

CDR3 DNA: TGTGCCAGCAGCTTAGCGGGGGGAAGGTACGAGCAGTACTTC
CDR3 protein: CASSLAGGRYEQYF
J gene: TRBJ2-7
clone size: once
D gene: TRBD2
V gene: TRBV11-2

CDR3 DNA: TGTGCCAGCAGCAAGGAGAGCTCTGGAAGCACCATATATTTT
CDR3 protein: CASSKESSGSTIYF
J gene: TRBJ1-3
clone size: once
D gene: .
V gene: TRBV21-1

CDR3 DNA: TGTGCCAGCGGCCAAGGCGGTAGCGGGGCTCAAGAGACCCAGTACTTC
CDR3 protein: CASGQGGSGAQETQYF
J gene: TRBJ2-5
clone size: .
D gene: TRBD2
V gene: TRBV4-2

CDR3 DNA: TGTGCCAGTACCGTTCTGGCCGAGGCCACTGAAGCTTTCTTT
CDR3 protein: CASTVLAEATEAFF
J gene: TRBJ1-1
clone size: .
D gene: .
V gene: TRBV19

CDR3 DNA: TGTGCCAGCAGCACCGGACACGGACGCTACAATGAGCAGTTCTTC
CDR3 protein: CASSTGHGRYNEQFF
J gene: TRBJ2-1
clone size: .
D gene: .
V gene: TRBV13

CDR3 DNA: TGTGCCAGCAGTTCCAGGGCTAATCAGCCCCAGCATTTT
CDR3 protein: CASSSRANQPQHF
J gene: TRBJ1-5
clone size: .
D gene: .
V gene: TRBV12-3/TRBV12-4

CDR3 DNA: TGTGCCTGGAGTCCAGGGCGCGTCTATGGCTACACCTTC
CDR3 protein: CAWSPGRVYGYTF
J gene: TRBJ1-2
clone size: .
D gene: .
V gene: TRBV30

CDR3 DNA: TGTGCCAGCAGTTACCTGGCGACAGGCAGGAGTGAAAAACTGTTTTTT
CDR3 protein: CASSYLATGRSEKLFF
J gene: TRBJ1-4
clone size: .
D gene: .
V gene: TRBV6-5

CDR3 DNA: TGTGCCAGTAGTATCCAAATACAGGGGGGCCAAGAGACCCAGTACTTC
CDR3 protein: CASSIQIQGGQETQYF
J gene: TRBJ2-5
clone size: .
D gene: TRBD1
V gene: TRBV19

CDR3 DNA: TGTGCCAGCTCACCCCAAGGTGATGGAGCTAGTGAAAAACTGTTTTTT
CDR3 protein: CASSPQGDGASEKLFF
J gene: TRBJ1-4
clone size: .
D gene: .
V gene: TRBV18

CDR3 DNA: TGTGCCAGCAGTTTGGGCAGGGGCTACGAGCAGTACTTC
CDR3 protein: CASSLGRGYEQYF
J gene: TRBJ2-7
clone size: .
D gene: .
V gene: TRBV27

CDR3 DNA: TGTGCCAGCAGTGTAGGGGGGGGCCAAGAGACCCAGTACTTC
CDR3 protein: CASSVGGGQETQYF
J gene: TRBJ2-5
clone size: .
D gene: .
V gene: TRBV2

CDR3 DNA: TGTGCCAGCAGCCAAGATGGAGACTTGGTGGAGACCCAGTACTTC
CDR3 protein: CASSQDGDLVETQYF
J gene: TRBJ2-5
clone size: .
D gene: .
V gene: TRBV3-1/TRBV3-2

CDR3 DNA: TGCAGCGTTGATGCAGGGGCCGGTCAGCCCCAGCATTTT
CDR3 protein: CSVDAGAGQPQHF
J gene: TRBJ1-5
clone size: .
D gene: .
V gene: TRBV29-1

CDR3 DNA: TGTGCCAGCAGTCGGGAGGGAGGGAGCCTCCACTTT
CDR3 protein: CASSREGGSLHF
J gene: TRBJ1-6
clone size: .
D gene: .
V gene: TRBV6-6

CDR3 DNA: TGCGCCACCAAAGGGGGGGGACGACCCAAATCTGATGGCTACACCTTC
CDR3 protein: CATKGGGRPKSDGYTF
J gene: TRBJ1-2
clone size: .
D gene: .
V gene: TRBV10-2

CDR3 DNA: TGTGCCAGCAGTTTATTGGGACAGGGAACAGAGCAGTACTTC
CDR3 protein: CASSLLGQGTEQYF
J gene: TRBJ2-7
clone size: few
D gene: TRBD1
V gene: TRBV28

CDR3 DNA: TGTGCCAGCAGCATTAGCGGGGCACCTTACAATGAGCAGTTCTTC
CDR3 protein: CASSISGAPYNEQFF
J gene: TRBJ2-1
clone size: .
D gene: TRBD2
V gene: TRBV9

CDR3 DNA: TGTGCCAGCAGCCCCTTGAGGAGCGGGCAAAACAATGAGCAGTTCTTC
CDR3 protein: CASSPLRSGQNNEQFF
J gene: TRBJ2-1
clone size: .
D gene: .
V gene: TRBV2